This T cell receptor beta chain comes out of a study of T-cell memory formation after mild COVID-19. Study-wide context: The study found TCR clusters largely donor specific. Study-wide results and limits: A second wave of clones peaked on day 37, and their SARS-CoV-2 specificity went unconfirmed.

In germline, CDR1 is SQVTM, CDR2 ANQGSEA. V was shortened by 1 base and J by 1 base, with 11 bases between the two germline ends. This CDR3 is 14 amino acids long. 5'RACE primed at constant segments yielded TCR alpha and TCR beta cDNA libraries bearing sample barcodes and UMIs. Each CDR3 protein gets one entry after TCRdb re-called the 5' RACE reads with MiXCR. This sample has under 110,000 distinct CDR3 sequences, with roughly 12% found just once. This clonotype was observed a few times. The antigen remains unidentified. The sequence was collected from an adult woman who had mild COVID-19 (a few samples of this study predate the infection). Cell type and time point are not known. The specimen was PBMCs or a T cell subset sorted from them (not recorded which). V gene TRBV29-1 combines with J gene TRBJ2-7, with D possibly matching TRBD1 (5 bases). The CDR3 nucleotides read TGCAGCGTTGAAGGGACAACGCATTCCTACGAGCAGTACTTC. Its protein product is CSVEGTTHSYEQYF.